Below, 5 T cell receptor beta chains from the same sample are listed, as sequenced in a study of sequential checkpoint blockade in melanoma. Produced via immunoSEQ multiplex PCR; TCRdb's table is partial and in-frame only. The sample shows fewer than 5,500 clones, more than 15% of them seen only once. Described treatment: randomized to nivolumab then ipilimumab (arm A) or the reverse (arm B). The specimen was tumor tissue (inferred from file names), collected from a patient given nivolumab and ipilimumab in sequence. The receptor set was obtained from a human donor with melanoma.

The gene calls are TRBV19 and TRBJ2-3, with 12 bases matching TRBD1. In germline, CDR1 is LNHDA, CDR2 SQIVND (reference sequence). V was pared by 5 bases and J by 1 base, with 1 base of the junction left unmatched. This CDR3 region has 15 residues. The CDR3 nucleotides are TGTGCCAGTAGTGGGACAGGGGGCGGCACAGATACGCAGTATTTT. This codes for CASSGTGGGTDTQYF.

This clone has a count of ten or more. A junction boundary mismatches the germline segment, possibly from a read error. The chain is built from TRBV6-8 and TRBJ1-2; TRBD1 is a possible D gene (5 bases). CDR1 MNHGY and CDR2 SAAAGT come from the germline V gene. The length of the CDR3 is 12 residues. The CDR3 bases are TGTGCCATCAGTGCCGGGGCTTTAGGCTACACCTTC. Its translation: CAISAGALGYTF.

This clone is medium-sized in the sample. The V call is TRBV28, the J call TRBJ2-1; D uncertain. In germline, CDR1 is MDHEN, CDR2 SYDVKM. This CDR3 region has 13 residues. The germline V and J ends were trimmed by 6 bases and 5 bases, with 11 bases remaining between them. The CDR3 is CASSVFSNNEQFF. The DNA of the CDR3 is TGTGCCAGCAGCGTGTTCTCGAACAATGAGCAGTTCTTC.

This chain links TRBV30 with TRBJ2-3, with TRBD2 as a possible D gene (6 bases). CDR1 and CDR2 (germline): GTSNPN, SVGIG (reference sequence). This CDR3 has 17 amino acids. Trimming stripped 0 bases from V and 4 bases from J, with 20 bases between. The chain's CDR3 is CAWSVTGRGLRADTQYF. CDR3 nucleotides: TGTGCCTGGAGTGTTACTGGGCGGGGCTTGAGGGCAGATACGCAGTATTTT.

This clone showed up just a few times. The chain links TRBV11-3 to TRBJ2-2; no clear D gene. V gave up 2 bases and J gave up 0 bases, with 4 bases separating them. From germline, CDR1 is SGHNT and CDR2 YENEEA. The CDR3 has 14 amino acids. The CDR3: CASSLLANTGELFF. The CDR3 bases are TGTGCCAGCAGCTTACTAGCGAACACCGGGGAGCTGTTTTTT.